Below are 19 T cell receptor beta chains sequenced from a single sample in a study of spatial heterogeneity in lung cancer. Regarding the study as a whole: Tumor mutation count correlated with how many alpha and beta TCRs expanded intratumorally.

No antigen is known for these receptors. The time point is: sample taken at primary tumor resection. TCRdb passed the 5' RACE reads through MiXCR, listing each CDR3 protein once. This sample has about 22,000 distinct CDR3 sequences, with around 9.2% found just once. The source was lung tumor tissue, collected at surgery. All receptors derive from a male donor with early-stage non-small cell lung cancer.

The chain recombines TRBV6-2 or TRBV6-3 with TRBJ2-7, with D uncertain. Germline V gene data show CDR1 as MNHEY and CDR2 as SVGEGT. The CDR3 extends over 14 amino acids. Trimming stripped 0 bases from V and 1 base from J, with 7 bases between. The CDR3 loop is CASSYSQTSYEQYF. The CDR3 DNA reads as TGTGCCAGCAGTTACTCACAGACATCCTACGAGCAGTACTTC.

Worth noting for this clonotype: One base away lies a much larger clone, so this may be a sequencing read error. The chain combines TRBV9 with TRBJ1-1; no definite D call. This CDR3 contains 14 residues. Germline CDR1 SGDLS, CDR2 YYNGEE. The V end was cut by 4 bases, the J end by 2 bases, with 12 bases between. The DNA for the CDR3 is TGTGCCAGCAGCCCAACGGGCGAAAACACTGAAGCTTTCTTT. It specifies CASSPTGENTEAFF.

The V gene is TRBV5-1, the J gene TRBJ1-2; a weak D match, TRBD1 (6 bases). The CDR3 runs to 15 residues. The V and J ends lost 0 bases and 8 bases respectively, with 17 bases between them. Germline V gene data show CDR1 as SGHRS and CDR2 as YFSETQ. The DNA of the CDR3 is TGCGCCAGCAGCTTGGGAACCGGGACACAGCCGGGCTACACCTTC. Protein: CASSLGTGTQPGYTF.

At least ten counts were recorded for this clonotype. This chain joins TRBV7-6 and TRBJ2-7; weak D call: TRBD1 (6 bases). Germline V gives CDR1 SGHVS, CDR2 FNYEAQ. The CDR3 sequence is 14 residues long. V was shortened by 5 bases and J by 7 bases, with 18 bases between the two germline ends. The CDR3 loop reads CASSAWDTSKEQYF. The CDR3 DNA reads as TGTGCCAGCAGCGCCTGGGACACCTCTAAGGAGCAGTACTTC.

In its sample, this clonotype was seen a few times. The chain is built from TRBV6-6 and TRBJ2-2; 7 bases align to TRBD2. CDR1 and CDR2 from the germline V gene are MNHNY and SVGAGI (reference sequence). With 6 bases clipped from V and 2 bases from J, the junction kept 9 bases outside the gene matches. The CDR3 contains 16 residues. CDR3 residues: CASRSPGGVNTGELFF. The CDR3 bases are TGTGCCAGCAGGTCCCCGGGGGGAGTCAACACCGGGGAGCTGTTTTTT.

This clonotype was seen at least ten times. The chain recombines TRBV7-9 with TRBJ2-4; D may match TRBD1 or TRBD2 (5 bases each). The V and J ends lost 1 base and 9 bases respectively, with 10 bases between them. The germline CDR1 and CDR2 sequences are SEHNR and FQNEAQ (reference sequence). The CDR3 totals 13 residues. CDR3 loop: CASSLDGGGIQYF. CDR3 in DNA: TGTGCCAGCAGCTTAGATGGGGGTGGCATTCAGTACTTC.

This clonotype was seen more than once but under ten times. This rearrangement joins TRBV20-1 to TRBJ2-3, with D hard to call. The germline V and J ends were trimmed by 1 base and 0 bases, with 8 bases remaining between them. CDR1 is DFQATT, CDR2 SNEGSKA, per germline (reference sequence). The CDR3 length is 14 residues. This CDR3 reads CSARAFASTDTQYF. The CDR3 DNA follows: TGCAGTGCTAGAGCCTTCGCTAGCACAGATACGCAGTATTTT.

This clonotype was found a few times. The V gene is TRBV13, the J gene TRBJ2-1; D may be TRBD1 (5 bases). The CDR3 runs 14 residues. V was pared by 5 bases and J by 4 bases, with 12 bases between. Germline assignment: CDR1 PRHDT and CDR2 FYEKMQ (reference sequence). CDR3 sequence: CASSTHTGYNEQFF. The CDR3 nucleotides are TGTGCCAGCAGCACTCATACAGGTTACAATGAGCAGTTCTTC. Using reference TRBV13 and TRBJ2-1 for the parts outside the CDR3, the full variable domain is AAGVIQSPRHLIKEKRETATLKCYPIPRHDTVYWYQQGPGQDPQFLISFYEKMQSDKGSIPDRFSAQQFSDYHSELNMSSLELGDSALYFCASSTHTGYNEQFFGPGTRLTVL.

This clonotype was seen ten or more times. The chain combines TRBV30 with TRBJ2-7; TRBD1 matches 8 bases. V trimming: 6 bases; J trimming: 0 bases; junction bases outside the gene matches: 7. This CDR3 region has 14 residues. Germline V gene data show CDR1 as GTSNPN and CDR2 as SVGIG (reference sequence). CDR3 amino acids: CACKSDRASYEQYF. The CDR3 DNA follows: TGTGCCTGCAAATCGGACAGGGCCTCCTACGAGCAGTACTTC.

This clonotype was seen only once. The CDR3 protein is CASSPGQGSKSQYF. As DNA, the CDR3 is TGTGCCAGCAGTCCCGGACAGGGATCCAAATCGCAGTATTTT. The rearrangement uses TRBV27 and TRBJ2-3; 8 bases line up with TRBD1. V shed 5 bases and J 10 bases; nucleotides not matched to a gene: 11. Germline V CDR1 and CDR2: MNHEY, SMNVEV (reference sequence). The CDR3 sequence is 14 residues long.

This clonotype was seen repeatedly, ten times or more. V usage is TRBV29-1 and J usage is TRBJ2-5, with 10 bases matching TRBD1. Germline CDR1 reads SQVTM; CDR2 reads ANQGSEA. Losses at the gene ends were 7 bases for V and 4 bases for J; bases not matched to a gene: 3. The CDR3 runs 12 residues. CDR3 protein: CSADRGRETQYF. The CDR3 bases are TGCAGCGCCGACAGGGGGCGAGAGACCCAGTACTTC.

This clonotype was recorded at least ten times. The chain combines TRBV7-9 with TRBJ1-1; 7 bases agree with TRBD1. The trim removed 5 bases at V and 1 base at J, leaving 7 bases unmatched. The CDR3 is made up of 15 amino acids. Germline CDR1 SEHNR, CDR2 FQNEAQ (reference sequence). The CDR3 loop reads CASSAWDRRNTEAFF. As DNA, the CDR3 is TGTGCCAGCAGCGCATGGGACAGAAGGAACACTGAAGCTTTCTTT.

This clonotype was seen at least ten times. The CDR3 reads CASSSPRAEETQYF. CDR3 sequence (DNA): TGTGCCAGCAGTTCCCCTAGGGCAGAAGAGACCCAGTACTTC. The J gene is TRBJ2-5, the V gene TRBV6-5; unclear D gene. V was pared by 4 bases and J by 3 bases, with 12 bases between. The CDR3 has 14 amino acids. Germline CDR1 MNHEY, CDR2 SVGAGI.

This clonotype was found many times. The CDR3 DNA sequence: TGCAGCGCCCGACAGGGGACAGACACTGAAGCTTTCTTT. This sequence encodes CSARQGTDTEAFF. The J gene is TRBJ1-1, the V gene TRBV29-1; TRBD1 matches 8 bases. Per germline, CDR1 SQVTM and CDR2 ANQGSEA. The CDR3 extends over 13 amino acids. Losses at the gene ends were 7 bases for V and 3 bases for J; bases not matched to a gene: 7.

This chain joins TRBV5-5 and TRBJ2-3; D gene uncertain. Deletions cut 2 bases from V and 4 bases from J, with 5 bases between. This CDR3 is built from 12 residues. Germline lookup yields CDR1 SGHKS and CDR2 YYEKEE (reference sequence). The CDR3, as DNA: TGTGCCAGCAGCTTAACCCCAGATACGCAGTATTTT. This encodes CASSLTPDTQYF.

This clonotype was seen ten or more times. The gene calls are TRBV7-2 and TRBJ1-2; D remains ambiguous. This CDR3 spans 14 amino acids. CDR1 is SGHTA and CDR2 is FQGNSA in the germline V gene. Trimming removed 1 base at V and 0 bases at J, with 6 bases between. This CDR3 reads CASSLEITNYGYTF. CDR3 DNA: TGTGCCAGCAGCTTAGAGATAACTAACTATGGCTACACCTTC.

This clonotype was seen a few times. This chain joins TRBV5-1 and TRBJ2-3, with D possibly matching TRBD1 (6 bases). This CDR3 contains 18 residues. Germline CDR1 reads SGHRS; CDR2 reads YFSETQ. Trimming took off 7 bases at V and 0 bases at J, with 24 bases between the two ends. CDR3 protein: CASSPFDRTDGSTDTQYF. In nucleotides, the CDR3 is TGCGCCAGCTCCCCTTTTGACAGGACCGACGGCAGCACAGATACGCAGTATTTT.

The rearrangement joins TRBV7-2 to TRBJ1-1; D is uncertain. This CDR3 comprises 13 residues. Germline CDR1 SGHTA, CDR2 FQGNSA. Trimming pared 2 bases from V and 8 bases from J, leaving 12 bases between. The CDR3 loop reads CASSLQEVKEAFF. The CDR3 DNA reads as TGTGCCAGCAGCTTACAGGAAGTTAAAGAAGCTTTCTTT.

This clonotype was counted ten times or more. The CDR3 DNA follows: TGTGCCAGCAGCCAAGATATGGGGGTTACCAATACGCAGTATTTT. It translates to CASSQDMGVTNTQYF. The chain links TRBV4-2 to TRBJ2-3, with D possibly being TRBD1 or TRBD2 (5 bases each). Germline V gives CDR1 LGHNA, CDR2 YNFKEQ. The CDR3 has 15 amino acids. Trimming pared 0 bases from V and 7 bases from J, leaving 14 bases between.